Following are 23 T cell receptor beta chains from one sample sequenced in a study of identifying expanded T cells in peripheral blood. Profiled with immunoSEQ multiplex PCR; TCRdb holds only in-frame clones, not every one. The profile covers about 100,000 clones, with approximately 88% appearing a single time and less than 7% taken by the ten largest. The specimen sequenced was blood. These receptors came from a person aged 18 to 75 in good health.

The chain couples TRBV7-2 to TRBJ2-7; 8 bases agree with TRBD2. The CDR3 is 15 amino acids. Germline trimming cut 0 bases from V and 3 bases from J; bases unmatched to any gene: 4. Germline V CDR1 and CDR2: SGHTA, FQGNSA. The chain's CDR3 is CASSLAKSGGYEQYF. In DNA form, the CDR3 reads TGTGCCAGCAGCTTAGCAAAAAGCGGGGGCTACGAGCAGTACTTC.

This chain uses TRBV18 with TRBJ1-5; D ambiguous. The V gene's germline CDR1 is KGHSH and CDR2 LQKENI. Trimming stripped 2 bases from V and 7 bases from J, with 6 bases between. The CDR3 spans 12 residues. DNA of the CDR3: TGTGCCAGCTCACCAGGCGAACAGCCCCAGCATTTT. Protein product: CASSPGEQPQHF. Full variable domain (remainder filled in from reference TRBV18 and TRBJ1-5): NAGVMQNPRHLVRRRGQEARLRCSPMKGHSHVYWYRQLPEEGLKFMVYLQKENIIDESGMPKERFSAEFPKEGPSILRIQQVVRGDSAAYFCASSPGEQPQHFGDGTRLSIL.

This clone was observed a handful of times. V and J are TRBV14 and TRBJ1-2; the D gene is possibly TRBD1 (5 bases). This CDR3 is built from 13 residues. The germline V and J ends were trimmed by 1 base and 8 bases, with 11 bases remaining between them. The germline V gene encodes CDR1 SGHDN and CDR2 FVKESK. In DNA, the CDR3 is TGTGCCAGCAGCCAAGTAGGACACGGGGGCTACACCTTC. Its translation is CASSQVGHGGYTF.

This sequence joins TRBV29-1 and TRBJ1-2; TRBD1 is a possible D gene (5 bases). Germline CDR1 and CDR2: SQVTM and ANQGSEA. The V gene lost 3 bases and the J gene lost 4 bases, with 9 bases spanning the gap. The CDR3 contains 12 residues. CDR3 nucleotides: TGCAGCGTTGAGTCAGGGTTCTATGGCTACACCTTC. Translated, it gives CSVESGFYGYTF.

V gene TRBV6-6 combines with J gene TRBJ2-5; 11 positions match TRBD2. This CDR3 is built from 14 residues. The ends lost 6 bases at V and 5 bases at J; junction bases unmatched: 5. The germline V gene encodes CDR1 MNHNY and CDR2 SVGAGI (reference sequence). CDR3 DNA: TGTGCCAGCAGCCCTAGCGGGGGGATCGAGACCCAGTACTTC. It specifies CASSPSGGIETQYF.

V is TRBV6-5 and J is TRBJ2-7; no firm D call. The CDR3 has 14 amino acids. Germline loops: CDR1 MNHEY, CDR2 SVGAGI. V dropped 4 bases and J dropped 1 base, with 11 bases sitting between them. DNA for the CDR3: TGTGCCAGCAGTTCCCTAGTTGAGTCCTACGAGCAGTACTTC. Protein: CASSSLVESYEQYF.

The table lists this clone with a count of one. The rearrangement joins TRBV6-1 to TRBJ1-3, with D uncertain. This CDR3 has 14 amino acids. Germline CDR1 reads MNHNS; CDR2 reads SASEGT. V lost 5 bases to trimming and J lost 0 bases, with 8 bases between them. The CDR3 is CASSREISGNTIYF. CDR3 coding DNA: TGTGCCAGCAGTCGGGAGATCTCTGGAAACACCATATATTTT.

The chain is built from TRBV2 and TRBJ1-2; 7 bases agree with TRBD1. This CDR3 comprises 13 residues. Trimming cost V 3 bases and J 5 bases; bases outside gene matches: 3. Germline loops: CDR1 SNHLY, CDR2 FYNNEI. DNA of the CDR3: TGTGCCAGCAGTGACAAGGGGGCTTATGGCTACACCTTC. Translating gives CASSDKGAYGYTF.

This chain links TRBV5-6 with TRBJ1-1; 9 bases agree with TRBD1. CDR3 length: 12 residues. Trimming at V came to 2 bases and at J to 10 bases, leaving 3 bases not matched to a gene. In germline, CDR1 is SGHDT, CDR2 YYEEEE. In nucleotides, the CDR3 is TGTGCCAGCAGCTTCGGGACAGGGACAGCTTTCTTT. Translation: CASSFGTGTAFF.

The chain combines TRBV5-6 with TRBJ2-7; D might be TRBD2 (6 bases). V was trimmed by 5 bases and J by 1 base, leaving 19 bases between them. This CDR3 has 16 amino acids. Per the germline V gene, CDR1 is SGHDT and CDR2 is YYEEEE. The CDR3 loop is CASSPREGGPSYEQYF. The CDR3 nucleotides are TGTGCCAGCAGTCCTCGAGAGGGAGGCCCTTCCTACGAGCAGTACTTC.

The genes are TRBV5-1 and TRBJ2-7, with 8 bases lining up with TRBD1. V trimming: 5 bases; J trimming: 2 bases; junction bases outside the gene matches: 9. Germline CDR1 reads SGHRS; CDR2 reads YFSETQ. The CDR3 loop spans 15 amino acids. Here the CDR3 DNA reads TGCGCCAGCAGGGAGGGACAGGCGGGAACCTACGAGCAGTACTTC. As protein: CASREGQAGTYEQYF.

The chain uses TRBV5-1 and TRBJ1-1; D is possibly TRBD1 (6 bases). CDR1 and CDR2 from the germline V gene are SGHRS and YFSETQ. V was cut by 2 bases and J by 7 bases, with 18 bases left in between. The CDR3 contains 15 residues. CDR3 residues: CASSFTGTLENEAFF. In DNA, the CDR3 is TGCGCCAGCAGCTTTACCGGGACACTTGAAAATGAAGCTTTCTTT. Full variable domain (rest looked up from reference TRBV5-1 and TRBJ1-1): KAGVTQTPRYLIKTRGQQVTLSCSPISGHRSVSWYQQTPGQGLQFLFEYFSETQRNKGNFPGRFSGRQFSNSRSEMNVSTLELGDSALYLCASSFTGTLENEAFFGQGTRLTVV.

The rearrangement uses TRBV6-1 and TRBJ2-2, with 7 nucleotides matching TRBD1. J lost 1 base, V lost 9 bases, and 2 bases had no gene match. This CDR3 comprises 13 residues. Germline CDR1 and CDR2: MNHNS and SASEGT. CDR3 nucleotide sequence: TGTGCCAGTTGGACAGGGAACACCGGGGAGCTGTTTTTT. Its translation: CASWTGNTGELFF.

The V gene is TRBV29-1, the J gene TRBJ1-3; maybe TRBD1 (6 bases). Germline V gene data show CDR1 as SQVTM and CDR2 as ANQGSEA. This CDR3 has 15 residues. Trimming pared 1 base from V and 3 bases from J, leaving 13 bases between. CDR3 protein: CSVEGGEQGGNTIYF. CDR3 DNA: TGCAGCGTTGAAGGTGGAGAACAGGGTGGAAACACCATATATTTT.

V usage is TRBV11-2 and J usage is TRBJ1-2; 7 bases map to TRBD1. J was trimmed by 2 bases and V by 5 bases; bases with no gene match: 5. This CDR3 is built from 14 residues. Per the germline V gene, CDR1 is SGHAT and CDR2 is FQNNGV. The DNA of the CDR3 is TGTGCCAGCAGCGACATGGGACAGAACTATGGCTACACCTTC. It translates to CASSDMGQNYGYTF.

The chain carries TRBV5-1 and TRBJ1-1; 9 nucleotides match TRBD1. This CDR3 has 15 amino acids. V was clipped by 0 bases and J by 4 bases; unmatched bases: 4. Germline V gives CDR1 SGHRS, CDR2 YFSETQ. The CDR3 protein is CASSLDGQGTTEAFF. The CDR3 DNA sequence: TGCGCCAGCAGCTTGGACGGACAGGGGACCACTGAAGCTTTCTTT.

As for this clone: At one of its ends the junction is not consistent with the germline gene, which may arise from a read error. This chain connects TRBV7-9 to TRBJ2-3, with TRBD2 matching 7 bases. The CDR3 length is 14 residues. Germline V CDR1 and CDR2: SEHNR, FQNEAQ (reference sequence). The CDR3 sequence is CASSLAASTDTQYF. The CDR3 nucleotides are TGTGCCAGCAGCCTAGCGGCTAGCACAGATACGCAGTATTTT.

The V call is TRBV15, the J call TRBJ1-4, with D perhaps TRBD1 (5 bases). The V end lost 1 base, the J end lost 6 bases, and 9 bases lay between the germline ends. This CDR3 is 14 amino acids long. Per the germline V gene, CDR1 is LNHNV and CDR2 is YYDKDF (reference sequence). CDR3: CATSRGQGDEKLFF. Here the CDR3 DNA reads TGTGCCACCAGCAGAGGCCAGGGAGATGAAAAACTGTTTTTT.

This chain's CDR3 is CAWRLAGRETQYF. CDR3 DNA: TGTGCCTGGAGACTGGCAGGGCGAGAGACCCAGTACTTC. V gene TRBV30 combines with J gene TRBJ2-5; TRBD1 is a possible D gene (5 bases). Trimming shortened V by 3 bases and J by 4 bases, and 12 bases separated the two germline ends. Germline V gene data show CDR1 as GTSNPN and CDR2 as SVGIG (reference sequence). The CDR3 has 13 amino acids.

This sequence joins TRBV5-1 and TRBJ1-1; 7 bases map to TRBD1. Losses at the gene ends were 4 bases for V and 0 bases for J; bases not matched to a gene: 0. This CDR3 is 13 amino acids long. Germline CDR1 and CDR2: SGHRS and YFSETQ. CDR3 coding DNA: TGCGCCAGCAGCAGGGGGCTGAACACTGAAGCTTTCTTT. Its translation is CASSRGLNTEAFF.

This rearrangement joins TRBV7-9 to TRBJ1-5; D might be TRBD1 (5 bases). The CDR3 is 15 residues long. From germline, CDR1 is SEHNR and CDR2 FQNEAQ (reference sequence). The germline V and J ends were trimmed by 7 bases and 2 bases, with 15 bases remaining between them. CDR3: CASTVGGLGNQPQHF. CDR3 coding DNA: TGTGCCAGCACCGTGGGGGGGTTGGGCAATCAGCCCCAGCATTTT.

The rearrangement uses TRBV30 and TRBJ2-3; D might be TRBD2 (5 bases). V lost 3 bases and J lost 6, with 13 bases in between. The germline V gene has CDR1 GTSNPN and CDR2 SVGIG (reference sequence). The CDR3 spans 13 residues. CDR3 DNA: TGTGCCTGGAGGTCCGGGGTATCGGATACGCAGTATTTT. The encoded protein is CAWRSGVSDTQYF.

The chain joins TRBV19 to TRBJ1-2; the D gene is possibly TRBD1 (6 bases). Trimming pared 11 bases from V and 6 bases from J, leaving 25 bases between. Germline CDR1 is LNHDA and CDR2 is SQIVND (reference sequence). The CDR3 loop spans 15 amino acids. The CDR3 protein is CASSAQGRRENGYTF. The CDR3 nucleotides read TGTGCCTCCTCCGCTCAGGGGCGGCGGGAAAATGGCTACACCTTC.